This T cell receptor (beta chain) stems from a study of PD-L1 blockade in urothelial cancer. Background on the study: Atezolizumab (1,200 mg intravenously every 3 weeks) began around 2014 for patients. Blood drawn 3 weeks (second dose) and 6 weeks after treatment start was analyzed.

Sequencing used immunoSEQ multiplex PCR; TCRdb keeps in-frame clones, though not all of them. The sample has 75,000 to 100,000 clones, roughly 80% seen once. With regard to this clone: The target antigen is unknown.

Study findings and constraints: Survival was better when pretreatment blood TCR clonality fell below the median.

Noted time point: peripheral blood 6 weeks after treatment start. Each patient supplied 1 to 8 pretreatment and on-treatment samples. This receptor was taken from a man between 70 and 80 years old with urothelial cancer. Sequencing was performed on PBMCs, taken around atezolizumab (anti-PD-L1) treatment.

CDR3 sequence reads: CASSPQTTSNQPQHF. The CDR3 DNA sequence: TGTGCCAGCTCACCACAGACAACCAGCAATCAGCCCCAGCATTTT. The chain joins TRBV18 to TRBJ1-5; D is undetermined. Germline-derived CDR1 and CDR2 are KGHSH and LQKENI. The CDR3 length is 15 residues. With 1 base removed from V and 1 base from J, the gap between germline ends came to 8 bases.